Listed below are T cell receptor beta chains from one sample, sequenced in a study of cytomegalovirus exposure and HLA in healthy donors. TCRdb's table, derived via immunoSEQ multiplex PCR, lists solely in-frame clones and lacks some. The sample lists about 83,000 clones; 80% to 90% were seen once. Sequencing was carried out using PBMCs. The source is a woman younger than 45 in good health and CMV-seronegative. CDR3s include the opening cysteine and the closing phenylalanine or tryptophan. D genes are given only for firm matches. Expanded clones are given a class, and other clones once, few, many or no size at all.

>TRBV10-2|TRBJ2-1|TRBD2|-
TGCGCCAGCAGGGACCGTGGGACTAGCGGGAGCTCCTACAATGAGCAGTTCTTC
CASRDRGTSGSSYNEQFF
>TRBV11-3|TRBJ2-3|TRBD2|-
TGTGCCAGCAGCCACGGACTAGCGGGAGTTGGAGATACGCAGTATTTT
CASSHGLAGVGDTQYF
>TRBV5-1|TRBJ2-4|TRBD2|-
TGCGCCAGCAGCTTGTCACTAGCGGCAAACATTCAGTACTTC
CASSLSLAANIQYF
>TRBV11-2|TRBJ1-3|-|once
TGTGCCAGCAGCTTCCGATCTGGGGCGGACACCATATATTTT
CASSFRSGADTIYF
>TRBV6-4|TRBJ1-5|-|-
TGTGCCAGCAGTGACGGCAGGGAGGCGGGTCAGCCCCAGCATTTT
CASSDGREAGQPQHF
>TRBV15|TRBJ2-5|TRBD2|-
TGTGCCACCAGCAGAGATTTGGTTACGGGAGGACCTAGTGAGACGTACTTC
CATSRDLVTGGPSETYF
>TRBV2|TRBJ2-7|-|-
TGTGCCAGCAGTACCACAGGGCTCCGCGAGCAGTACTTC
CASSTTGLREQYF
>TRBV7-8|TRBJ1-5|TRBD1|-
TGTGCCAGCAGCCCCCGGGACAGGGTGGATCAGCCCCAGCATTTT
CASSPRDRVDQPQHF
>TRBV2|TRBJ2-1|-|-
TGTGCCAGCACTGGGCTCACCGCCTACAATGAGCAGTTCTTC
CASTGLTAYNEQFF
>TRBV5-1|TRBJ2-1|TRBD1|-
TGCGCCAGCAGCTTGATACAGGGGGAGCAGTTCTTC
CASSLIQGEQFF
>TRBV11-2|TRBJ2-7|-|-
TGTGCCAGCAGCTTAGGTTCGGGATCCACCTACGAGCAGTACTTC
CASSLGSGSTYEQYF
>TRBV27|TRBJ1-5|-|-
TGTGCCAGCAGCGGACACCTAAATCAGCCCCAGCATTTT
CASSGHLNQPQHF